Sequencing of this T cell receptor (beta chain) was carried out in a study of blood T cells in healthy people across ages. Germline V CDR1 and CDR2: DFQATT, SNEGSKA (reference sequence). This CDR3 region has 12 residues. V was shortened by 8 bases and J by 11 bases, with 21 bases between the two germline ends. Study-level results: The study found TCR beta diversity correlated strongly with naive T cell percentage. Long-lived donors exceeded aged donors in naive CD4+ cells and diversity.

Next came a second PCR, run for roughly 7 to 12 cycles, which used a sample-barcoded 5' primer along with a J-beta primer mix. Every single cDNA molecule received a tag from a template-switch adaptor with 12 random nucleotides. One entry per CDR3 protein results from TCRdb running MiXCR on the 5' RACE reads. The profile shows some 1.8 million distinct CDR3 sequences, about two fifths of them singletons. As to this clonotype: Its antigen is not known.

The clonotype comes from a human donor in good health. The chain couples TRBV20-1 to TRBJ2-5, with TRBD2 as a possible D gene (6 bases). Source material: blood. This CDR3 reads CSSYREPRKQYF. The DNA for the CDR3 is TGCAGTTCCTACCGGGAGCCTCGGAAGCAGTACTTC.